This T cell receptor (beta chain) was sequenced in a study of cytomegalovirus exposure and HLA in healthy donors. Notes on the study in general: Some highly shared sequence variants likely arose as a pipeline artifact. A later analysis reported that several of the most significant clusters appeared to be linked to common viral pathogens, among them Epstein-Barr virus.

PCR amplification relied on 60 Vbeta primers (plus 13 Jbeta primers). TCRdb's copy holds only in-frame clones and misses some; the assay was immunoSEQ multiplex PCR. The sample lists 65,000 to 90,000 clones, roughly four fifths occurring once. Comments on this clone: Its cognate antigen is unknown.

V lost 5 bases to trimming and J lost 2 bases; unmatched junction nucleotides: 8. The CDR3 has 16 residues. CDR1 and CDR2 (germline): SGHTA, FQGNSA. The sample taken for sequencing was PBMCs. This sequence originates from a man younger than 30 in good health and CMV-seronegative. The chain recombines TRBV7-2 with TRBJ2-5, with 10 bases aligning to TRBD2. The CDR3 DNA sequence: TGTGCCAGCAGCCCCCGGGCTAGCGGGAGACAAGAGACCCAGTACTTC. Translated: CASSPRASGRQETQYF.